The rows below give T cell receptor beta chains drawn from one sample of a study of CD8 T cells in Susac syndrome. A single record per CDR3 protein comes from TCRdb applying MiXCR to the immunoSEQ multiplex PCR reads. The data show some 140,000 distinct CDR3 sequences, around 91% seen once. The sample consisted of CD8+ T cells from PBMCs. The receptor set was obtained from a human donor with multiple sclerosis. Each CDR3 is given with its conserved first and last residue. A D gene is named only where the DNA matches it firmly. Rows may omit the clone size; those that give it use once, few, many or a size class.

J gene	D gene	V gene	clone size	CDR3 DNA	CDR3 protein
TRBJ2-7	TRBD2	TRBV20-1	-	TGCAGTGGTATAGTTGGCGGGAGGGCCTCTTACGAGCAGTACTTC	CSGIVGGRASYEQYF
TRBJ1-5	-	TRBV12-3/TRBV12-4	-	TGTGCCAGCAGTTGGGGGCGGCGCAATCAGCCCCAGCATTTT	CASSWGRRNQPQHF
TRBJ2-6	-	TRBV7-9	-	TGTGCCAGCAGCCCCTCCCAGTCTGGGGCCAACGTCCTGACTTTC	CASSPSQSGANVLTF
TRBJ2-7	-	TRBV7-9	-	TGTGCCAGCAGCCCCAAAGGGGGACCCTACGAGCAGTACTTC	CASSPKGGPYEQYF
TRBJ2-7	-	TRBV28	-	TGTGCCAGCTCCCACGACATGGGGTCAGCCTACGAGCAGTACTTC	CASSHDMGSAYEQYF
TRBJ2-6	-	TRBV21-1	-	TGTGCCAGCAGCAAAGTGGACAGGGAGTTGGGGGCCAACGTCCTGACTTTC	CASSKVDRELGANVLTF
TRBJ1-2	TRBD1	TRBV13	-	TGTGCCAGCAGCGCACGAACAGGGGGCCTGGGTGGCTACACCTTC	CASSARTGGLGGYTF
TRBJ2-3	-	TRBV27	-	TGTGCCAGCAATTTTAGGTCTAGCACAGATACGCAGTATTTT	CASNFRSSTDTQYF
TRBJ2-7	-	TRBV5-6	-	TGTGCCAGCAGCCCGGGACTGGTCGGGTACGAGCAGTACTTC	CASSPGLVGYEQYF
TRBJ1-1	-	TRBV13	once	TGTGCCAGCAGCCGAAAGTCACAAGGCATCACTGAAGCTTTCTTT	CASSRKSQGITEAFF
TRBJ1-1	-	TRBV29-1	-	TGCAGCGTTGAAGATCTGGGGGGCTTGGGCACTGAAGCTTTCTTT	CSVEDLGGLGTEAFF
TRBJ2-7	-	TRBV15	once	TGTGCCACCAGCTCCAGCGGGCCACCCTACGAGCAGTACTTC	CATSSSGPPYEQYF
TRBJ1-1	-	TRBV19	-	TGTGCCAGTAGTCCTCAGGGTGGGAACACTGAAGCTTTCTTT	CASSPQGGNTEAFF
TRBJ1-1	-	TRBV20-1	-	TGCAGTGCTAGAGAGGGGGTCACTGAAGCTTTCTTT	CSAREGVTEAFF
TRBJ2-1	TRBD2	TRBV13	-	TGTGCCAGCACCCGACCTAGCGGGAGCTCCTACAATGAGCAGTTCTTC	CASTRPSGSSYNEQFF
TRBJ1-1	-	TRBV7-9	-	TGTGCCAGCAGCACTCCCGGGGAGACTGAAGCTTTCTTT	CASSTPGETEAFF
TRBJ2-7	-	TRBV27	-	TGTGCCAGCAGTCCTATACCCCTTGGATCGGGTGAGCAGTACTTC	CASSPIPLGSGEQYF
TRBJ1-1	-	TRBV27	-	TGTGCCAGCTCAACTTCTGAGGGTTGGACTGAAGCTTTCTTT	CASSTSEGWTEAFF
TRBJ1-2	TRBD1	TRBV11-2	-	TGTGCCAGCAGCTTTGAAAGGGACAGGGTATATGGCTACACCTTC	CASSFERDRVYGYTF
TRBJ1-1	TRBD1	TRBV29-1	-	TGCAGCGTTGACAGGGGGCGCGACACTGAAGCTTTCTTT	CSVDRGRDTEAFF
TRBJ2-7	-	TRBV5-1	-	TGCGCCAGCAGCTTGGCCGGCAGACCCTACGAGCAGTACTTC	CASSLAGRPYEQYF
TRBJ1-1	-	TRBV30	once	TGTGCCTGGAGTAGGGCCAGGGGAGCTTTCTTT	CAWSRARGAFF
TRBJ1-5	TRBD1	TRBV6-5	-	TGTGCCAGCAGTTACGACAGGGCTGATCAGCCCCAGCATTTT	CASSYDRADQPQHF
TRBJ2-7	-	TRBV25-1	-	TGTGCCAGCAGCCGGACACCATACGAGCAGTACTTC	CASSRTPYEQYF
TRBJ2-7	-	TRBV13	-	TGTGCCAGCAGCTCGAACCAGGGGAGGGGCTCCTACGAGCAGTACTTC	CASSSNQGRGSYEQYF
TRBJ2-5	TRBD2	TRBV7-8	-	TGTGCCAGCACCTTTGTAGCGGGAGACCCGCAAGAGACCCAGTACTTC	CASTFVAGDPQETQYF
TRBJ1-1	-	TRBV6-2/TRBV6-3	once	TGTGCCAGCACCCCCCGACGGACCTACCTGAACACTGAAGCTTTCTTT	CASTPRRTYLNTEAFF
TRBJ2-1	-	TRBV28	-	TGTGCCAGCAGTTCCGTCCAGTCGACAGGCTTCTACAATGAGCAGTTCTTC	CASSSVQSTGFYNEQFF
TRBJ1-2	-	TRBV11-2	-	TGTGCCAGCAGCTTAGTTAGTGCAGAAAACTATGGCTACACCTTC	CASSLVSAENYGYTF
TRBJ1-1	-	TRBV2	-	TGTGCCAGCAGTTATGAGGGCCCTGAAGCTTTCTTT	CASSYEGPEAFF
TRBJ2-2	-	TRBV11-2	-	TGTGCCAGCAGCTCCTTTTTGGGAGAAACAGGCGGGGAGCTGTTTTTT	CASSSFLGETGGELFF
TRBJ1-5	-	TRBV25-1	-	TGTGCCAGCAGTGAATTTGATCAGCCCCAGCATTTT	CASSEFDQPQHF
TRBJ2-1	-	TRBV29-1	-	TGCAGCGTTGACCCTACCAAGGACCCAGACAATGAGCAGTTCTTC	CSVDPTKDPDNEQFF
TRBJ2-2	-	TRBV13	-	TGTGCCAGCAGCTTAGGCCGAGCTGGCGGGGAGCTGTTTTTT	CASSLGRAGGELFF
TRBJ2-3	TRBD2	TRBV7-9	-	TGTGCCAGCACCCTCCTGAGCGGGGAATGGGATACGCAGTATTTT	CASTLLSGEWDTQYF
TRBJ1-2	TRBD1	TRBV27	-	TGTGCCAGCAGAGGGGGCGGCTATGGCTACACCTTC	CASRGGGYGYTF
TRBJ2-2	-	TRBV12-3/TRBV12-4	-	TGTGCCAGCAGTTTCGGGTCAAACACCGGGGAGCTGTTTTTT	CASSFGSNTGELFF
TRBJ2-2	-	TRBV9	-	TGTGCCAGCAGCGTAGGTAACACCGGGGAGCTGTTTTTT	CASSVGNTGELFF
TRBJ1-1	-	TRBV10-3	-	TGTGCCATCAGTGAGTCGCCCGGCGGCACTGAAGCTTTCTTT	CAISESPGGTEAFF
TRBJ2-7	TRBD1	TRBV7-9	-	TGTGCCAGCAGCAGCTACCGGGACAGGGGCCCGTACGAGCAGTACTTC	CASSSYRDRGPYEQYF
TRBJ1-1	-	TRBV29-1	-	TGCAGCGTTGAAGCTGGGAACACTGAAGCTTTCTTT	CSVEAGNTEAFF
TRBJ1-1	TRBD1	TRBV5-1	-	TGCGCCAGCAGCTTGGGACAGGGAGGGAACACTGAAGCTTTCTTT	CASSLGQGGNTEAFF
TRBJ1-4	-	TRBV4-1	-	TGCGCCAGCAGCCAAGATCAGCTATATTTAGGTGGACGGACGGAGTTGTTTTTT	CASSQDQLYLGGRTELFF
TRBJ2-3	TRBD1	TRBV13	-	TGTGCCAGCAGCTTAGGCCAGGGGTGGGGGACAGGAACTTCAGATACGCAGTATTTT	CASSLGQGWGTGTSDTQYF
TRBJ1-1	-	TRBV19	once	TGTGCCAGTACCGCCCAAGGGGAGCCCTACCAAGCTTTCTTT	CASTAQGEPYQAFF
TRBJ1-4	-	TRBV4-1	-	TGCGCCAGCAGCCAAGACAGTGAGGGGACTAATGAAAAACTGTTTTTT	CASSQDSEGTNEKLFF
TRBJ2-3	-	TRBV7-9	-	TGTGCCAACCGTCCGGACTGGGGGCCAGATACGCAGTATTTT	CANRPDWGPDTQYF
TRBJ2-1	-	TRBV7-8	once	TGTGCCAGCAGCTCCTACCCCTGGCGGGACTCCTACAATGAGCAGTTCTTC	CASSSYPWRDSYNEQFF
TRBJ2-1	TRBD2	TRBV11-2	-	TGTGCCAGCAGCTCCCTATTAGCGGGATACAATGAGCAGTTCTTC	CASSSLLAGYNEQFF
TRBJ2-5	-	TRBV2	-	TGTGCCAGCAGTGAGGTGGGCACCGCTGGAGAGACCCAGTACTTC	CASSEVGTAGETQYF
TRBJ2-3	TRBD2	TRBV29-1	-	TGCAGCGTTGAAGGCAGCGGGAACGATGGAGATACGCAGTATTTT	CSVEGSGNDGDTQYF
TRBJ2-1	TRBD2	TRBV6-2/TRBV6-3	-	TGTGCCAGCAGTCTCAGACTAGCGGGAGAAGCCTACAATGAGCAGTTCTTC	CASSLRLAGEAYNEQFF
TRBJ2-1	-	TRBV4-2	-	TGTGCCAGCAGCCCGGACGGTCCCGAGCAGTTCTTC	CASSPDGPEQFF
TRBJ2-7	TRBD2	TRBV5-4	-	TGTGCCAGCAGCTCCCGTACTGGGGGGGACTACGAGCAGTACTTC	CASSSRTGGDYEQYF